This T cell receptor beta chain was observed in a study of cytomegalovirus exposure and HLA in healthy donors. General study findings and limits: Immune exposure was documented only through CMV serostatus. TCR beta V- and J-gene trimming was later associated with a missense DCLRE1C variant.

The PCR made use of 60 Vbeta and 13 Jbeta primers. Authors' analysis steps: As a later analysis found, there were 70 million to 100 million unique TCR beta chains, of which approximately 10 million were shared. Measured with immunoSEQ multiplex PCR; TCRdb has only the in-frame clones, and not every one. That table is the source of V, J and clone size, and D and trimming were worked out from the DNA. The sample yields 95,000 to 100,000 clones, roughly 76% seen once. The CDR3 spans 17 residues. Losses at the gene ends were 6 bases for V and 5 bases for J; bases not matched to a gene: 15. Germline V gene sequence: CDR1 WNHNN, CDR2 SYGVQD (reference sequence). In the case of this clone: Its cognate antigen is unknown.

The TCR sequence derives from a man aged 40-55 years in good health and CMV-seronegative. The specimen was PBMCs. The chain has TRBV10-1 and TRBJ2-5; 10 bases align to TRBD1. In DNA, the CDR3 is TGCGCCAGCAGAGGACCCGGGACAGGGGCGTTTGGTGAGACCCAGTACTTC. Translation gives CASRGPGTGAFGETQYF.